These 19 T cell receptor beta chains were sequenced from one sample in a study of blood T cell repertoires in COVID-19. Sequencing used immunoSEQ multiplex PCR; TCRdb keeps in-frame clones, though not all of them. The sample records 250,000 to 300,000 clones, approximately 90% being singletons. The sequencing sample was made of peripheral blood. The receptor source for this set is a man aged 40-55 years with acute or convalescent COVID-19.

The rearrangement joins TRBV5-6 to TRBJ1-5, with unresolved D. V was trimmed by 2 bases and J by 10 bases, leaving 7 bases between them. Germline V CDR1 and CDR2: SGHDT, YYEEEE. The CDR3 totals 11 residues. CDR3 loop: CASSFDSPQHF. The CDR3 nucleotides read TGTGCCAGCAGCTTCGATAGCCCCCAGCATTTT.

The V and J genes are TRBV11-3 and TRBJ2-1, with TRBD2 identical over 7 bases. Trimming removed 5 bases from V and 6 bases from J; junction bases left unmatched: 7. The CDR3 spans 14 residues. Germline CDR1 is SGHNT and CDR2 is YENEEA. The chain's CDR3 is CASSPWGGVNEQFF. The DNA for the CDR3 is TGTGCCAGCAGCCCTTGGGGGGGAGTCAATGAGCAGTTCTTC.

This chain connects TRBV15 to TRBJ1-4; D is undetermined. The CDR3 sequence is 12 residues long. Trimming left V 3 bases short and J 12 bases short, with 11 bases between. Germline values: CDR1 LNHNV, CDR2 YYDKDF (reference sequence). CDR3 loop: CATSSPGLELFF. CDR3 nucleotides: TGTGCCACCAGCAGCCCCGGGTTGGAACTGTTTTTT. Filled out from reference TRBV15 and TRBJ1-4, the complete variable domain reads DAMVIQNPRYQVTQFGKPVTLSCSQTLNHNVMYWYQQKSSQAPKLLFHYYDKDFNNEADTPDNFQSRRPNTSFCFLDIRSPGLGDTAMYLCATSSPGLELFFGSGTQLSVL.

This chain links TRBV5-6 with TRBJ2-2; 7 nucleotides agree with TRBD1. With 4 bases clipped from V and 5 bases from J, the junction kept 5 bases outside the gene matches. This CDR3 has 14 residues. The germline CDR1 and CDR2 sequences are SGHDT and YYEEEE. CDR3 nucleotides: TGTGCCAGCAGCGCCGGGACAGTTACCGGGGAGCTGTTTTTT. Amino acids: CASSAGTVTGELFF. Full variable domain (outside the CDR3, taken from reference TRBV5-6 and TRBJ2-2): DAGVTQSPTHLIKTRGQQVTLRCSPKSGHDTVSWYQQALGQGPQFIFQYYEEEERQRGNFPDRFSGHQFPNYSSELNVNALLLGDSALYLCASSAGTVTGELFFGEGSRLTVL.

This sequence joins TRBV7-7 and TRBJ2-7; 10 nucleotides agree with TRBD1. The CDR3 contains 14 residues. V lost 5 bases and J lost 1; bases outside the gene matches: 2. From germline, CDR1 is SSHAT and CDR2 FNYEAQ (reference sequence). This chain's CDR3 is CASSKGQGSYEQYF. The CDR3 region has the DNA TGTGCCAGCAGCAAGGGACAGGGGTCCTACGAGCAGTACTTC.

The chain uses TRBV18 and TRBJ2-2; D is perhaps TRBD1 (6 bases). Trimming removed 6 bases from V and 6 bases from J, with 17 bases in between. The germline gives CDR1 KGHSH, CDR2 LQKENI. The CDR3 extends over 15 amino acids. This CDR3 reads CASSLLTGESGELFF. The CDR3 DNA is TGTGCCAGCTCTCTCCTGACAGGTGAATCCGGGGAGCTGTTTTTT.

V is TRBV5-8 and J is TRBJ2-3; D possibly corresponds to TRBD1 (6 bases). CDR1 and CDR2 (germline): SGHTS, YDEGEE. The ends were cut back, 4 bases at V and 6 bases at J, with 15 bases in the middle. The CDR3 runs 14 residues. CDR3 loop: CASSQGQFGDTQYF. The CDR3 region has the DNA TGTGCCAGCAGCCAAGGACAGTTTGGGGATACGCAGTATTTT.

In regard to this clone: Other DNA sequences in this sample translate to the same CDR3. The chain uses TRBV7-8 and TRBJ1-2, with 8 bases that match TRBD1. The CDR3 spans 13 residues. CDR1 is SGHVS, CDR2 FQNEAQ, per germline. Trimming removed 5 bases from V and 5 bases from J; junction bases left unmatched: 4. CDR3 region: CASSLGQGYGYTF. CDR3 sequence (DNA): TGTGCCAGCAGCCTTGGACAGGGTTATGGCTACACCTTC.

The rearrangement links TRBV30 to TRBJ2-7, with D possibly TRBD1 on 6 matching bases. Germline-derived CDR1 and CDR2 are GTSNPN and SVGIG (reference sequence). Trimming cost V 2 bases and J 2 bases, with 7 bases left between them. The CDR3 contains 12 residues. CDR3 sequence: CAWSWDTYEQYF. The CDR3 DNA follows: TGTGCCTGGAGTTGGGACACCTACGAGCAGTACTTC.

This chain links TRBV2 with TRBJ1-2; a weak D match, TRBD1 (6 bases). The V gene's germline CDR1 is SNHLY and CDR2 FYNNEI. The CDR3 spans 15 residues. V lost 4 bases and J 5 bases, leaving 17 bases between the germline ends. The DNA for the CDR3 is TGTGCCAGCAGTGGACACAGGGTCAGACTTTATGGCTACACCTTC. This sequence encodes CASSGHRVRLYGYTF. The full variable domain, completed using reference TRBV2 and TRBJ1-2, is EPEVTQTPSHQVTQMGQEVILRCVPISNHLYFYWYRQILGQKVEFLVSFYNNEISEKSEIFDDQFSVERPDGSNFTLKIRSTKLEDSAMYFCASSGHRVRLYGYTFGSGTRLTVV.

The chain employs TRBV18 and TRBJ1-2; 7 bases agree with TRBD1. The CDR3 totals 14 residues. The germline CDR1 and CDR2 sequences are KGHSH and LQKENI. Trimming removed 1 base from V and 3 bases from J; junction bases left unmatched: 2. CDR3 DNA: TGTGCCAGCTCACCACAGCAGGGGGACTATGGCTACACCTTC. It is translated as CASSPQQGDYGYTF.

This clone came up once. The chain joins TRBV3-1 (or the pseudogene TRBV3-2) to TRBJ1-3; D unclear. The CDR3 has 14 amino acids. V was clipped by 3 bases and J by 4 bases, with 10 bases between them. Looked up from germline, CDR1 is LGHDT and CDR2 is YNNKEL (reference sequence). This CDR3 reads CASSQVSRGNTIYF. The CDR3 nucleotides are TGTGCCAGCAGCCAGGTGTCGAGGGGAAACACCATATATTTT.

This sequence joins TRBV30 and TRBJ1-1; D gene uncertain. The ends were cut back, 7 bases at V and 1 base at J, with 7 bases in the middle. CDR3 length: 11 residues. CDR1 and CDR2 from the germline V gene are GTSNPN and SVGIG (reference sequence). The CDR3 coding sequence is TGTGCCTCACAGAGGAACACTGAAGCTTTCTTT. Amino acid sequence: CASQRNTEAFF.

The chain uses TRBV5-1 and TRBJ1-2; 7 bases are shared with TRBD1. V lost 0 bases and J lost 8; bases outside the gene matches: 10. CDR1 SGHRS and CDR2 YFSETQ come from the germline V gene. The CDR3 totals 15 residues. CDR3 DNA sequence: TGCGCCAGCAGCTTGGAGTCCGGACAGGCTACAGGCTACACCTTC. This encodes CASSLESGQATGYTF.

The genes are TRBV6-6 and TRBJ1-1; maybe TRBD1 (6 bases). V was trimmed by 5 bases and J by 4 bases, leaving 14 bases between them. Germline values: CDR1 MNHNY, CDR2 SVGAGI (reference sequence). This CDR3 has 14 residues. The CDR3 is CASSPRTVGTEAFF. The CDR3 nucleotides are TGTGCCAGCAGTCCCCGGACAGTAGGCACTGAAGCTTTCTTT.

The chain combines TRBV6-5 with TRBJ1-1, with D perhaps matching TRBD1 (6 bases). The CDR3 spans 14 residues. The germline gives CDR1 MNHEY, CDR2 SVGAGI. The ends were cut back, 8 bases at V and 5 bases at J, with 18 bases in the middle. Here the CDR3 reads CASQRGGERTEAFF. The CDR3 DNA sequence: TGTGCCAGCCAAAGGGGGGGGGAGAGGACTGAAGCTTTCTTT.

The CDR3 DNA is TGTGCCAGCAGTGGGGTGAGCGGGGGACCCTCCTACGAGCAGTACTTC. This sequence encodes CASSGVSGGPSYEQYF. This sequence joins TRBV6-1 and TRBJ2-7, with 8 bases lining up with TRBD2. Trimming took 4 bases from V and 0 from J; bases not matched to a gene: 8. The germline gives CDR1 MNHNS, CDR2 SASEGT. The CDR3 covers 16 residues.

This clone appeared once. V is TRBV2 and J is TRBJ2-3, with 9 nucleotides matching TRBD2. Unmatched junction bases numbered 8, after V lost 5 bases and J lost 2 bases. The length of the CDR3 is 16 residues. The germline CDR1 and CDR2 sequences are SNHLY and FYNNEI. In DNA, the CDR3 is TGTGCCAGCAGTAAGAGCGGGGGGCACCCCACAGATACGCAGTATTTT. Residues: CASSKSGGHPTDTQYF.

This clone was seen just once. The chain uses TRBV3-1 (or the pseudogene TRBV3-2) and TRBJ1-5, with D unclear. Germline V lookup: CDR1 LGHDT, CDR2 YNNKEL (reference sequence). The V end was cut by 1 base, the J end by 2 bases, with 9 bases between. The CDR3 contains 15 residues. The CDR3 nucleotides read TGTGCCAGCAGCCAAGGCGTATCCCGCAATCAGCCCCAGCATTTT. Protein sequence: CASSQGVSRNQPQHF.